This record covers a single T cell receptor (beta chain). Its antigen is undetermined. The sample is drawn from a study of STAT5B mutations in CD4+ large granular lymphocyte leukemia. CDR3 length equals 17 residues. Germline values: CDR1 KGHSH, CDR2 LQKENI. V dropped 2 bases and J dropped 1 base, with 14 bases sitting between them. General study findings and limits: Compared with healthy controls (2/35), patient top clones favored TRBV06 (8/27). Patient CD4-sorted repertoires stayed more clonal than healthy ones after leukemic-clone removal.

This table comes from immunoSEQ multiplex PCR, and its TCRdb copy is limited to in-frame clones, with some not included. Here the sample spans about 25,000 clones, 60% to 80% being singletons. The clonotype originates from a human donor in good health. The chain joins TRBV18 to TRBJ2-2; D might be TRBD1 (5 bases). Sequenced sample: CD4+ T cells from blood buffy coats. CDR3 in amino acids: CASSPSRRQLNTGELFF. CDR3 bases: TGTGCCAGCTCACCATCACGCCGACAGTTGAACACCGGGGAGCTGTTTTTT.